This entry describes one TCR beta chain. Its matching antigen is unknown. The repertoire was sequenced with immunoSEQ multiplex PCR; TCRdb's copy has only in-frame clones and lacks some. The table lists 100,000 to 150,000 clones, 80% to 90% of them singletons, with about 8% in the top ten. This entry comes from a study of identifying expanded T cells in peripheral blood. Study-level results: Across healthy donors, higher total template counts meant significantly greater roughly 2-week count variance. Technical replicates showed roughly 1.2 changed clones; two weeks about 16.4; four weeks 19.

V was trimmed by 5 bases and J by 4 bases, leaving 14 bases between them. The CDR3 has 13 amino acids. Germline loops: CDR1 SQVTM, CDR2 ANQGSEA. The receptor was derived from a person aged 18-70 years in good health. Sequences were obtained from blood. V usage is TRBV29-1 and J usage is TRBJ1-1, with D perhaps matching TRBD1 (6 bases). The CDR3 nucleotides are TGCAGCGTTATACAGGGATACGGCACTGAAGCTTTCTTT. This translates into CSVIQGYGTEAFF.